These T cell receptor beta chains were read from a single sample in a study of vaccination effects on CD4 cells after COVID-19. The method was immunoSEQ multiplex PCR; TCRdb's version includes in-frame clones alone and lacks a portion of them. The sample has around 53,000 clones, around 74% seen once. These receptors' targets are unknown. The source material was CD4+ T cells from PBMCs cultured without peptide, sampled after COVID-19 vaccination. These receptors came from a human donor who had a prior SARS-CoV-2 infection. Each CDR3 is given with its conserved first and last residue. Each record gives: V gene, J gene, CDR3 protein.

V gene: TRBV18; J gene: TRBJ2-7; CDR3 protein: CASSPPARQGNYEQYF
V gene: TRBV5-4; J gene: TRBJ2-1; CDR3 protein: CASSPTEGLYNEQFF
V gene: TRBV29-1; J gene: TRBJ2-5; CDR3 protein: CSVERGAGETQYF
V gene: TRBV6-4; J gene: TRBJ1-3; CDR3 protein: CASRALRAGNTIYF
V gene: TRBV4-2; J gene: TRBJ2-7; CDR3 protein: CASSKKDAGGFDYEQYF
V gene: TRBV5-1; J gene: TRBJ2-5; CDR3 protein: CASSLEGGVQETQYF
V gene: TRBV10-3; J gene: TRBJ2-1; CDR3 protein: CAISDYTVSGLAGAYNEQFF
V gene: TRBV7-9; J gene: TRBJ2-5; CDR3 protein: CASSGRQGAQETQYF
V gene: TRBV6-4; J gene: TRBJ1-5; CDR3 protein: CASSESRGGPQHF
V gene: TRBV30; J gene: TRBJ2-5; CDR3 protein: CAWSVLRTNRGQETQYF
V gene: TRBV5-5; J gene: TRBJ1-3; CDR3 protein: CASSPQHGHTGNTIYF
V gene: TRBV3-1/TRBV3-2; J gene: TRBJ1-6; CDR3 protein: CASSQDLLGVSSYNSPLHF
V gene: TRBV3-1/TRBV3-2; J gene: TRBJ2-3; CDR3 protein: CASSQDPASPWDTQYF
V gene: TRBV7-9; J gene: TRBJ1-4; CDR3 protein: CASRRTGEPNEKLFF
V gene: TRBV3-1/TRBV3-2; J gene: TRBJ1-3; CDR3 protein: CASSPPGGYSGNTIYF
V gene: TRBV24-1; J gene: TRBJ2-1; CDR3 protein: CATSDLGTGPHEQFF
V gene: TRBV20-1; J gene: TRBJ1-1; CDR3 protein: CSVRSRGEAFF
V gene: TRBV5-1; J gene: TRBJ1-1; CDR3 protein: CASSLSLLNTEAFF
V gene: TRBV10-3; J gene: TRBJ1-2; CDR3 protein: CAIGRDPANYGYTF
V gene: TRBV7-9; J gene: TRBJ1-5; CDR3 protein: CASSFGTGDQPQHF
V gene: TRBV28; J gene: TRBJ2-3; CDR3 protein: CASSIPHTDTQYF
V gene: TRBV28; J gene: TRBJ2-2; CDR3 protein: CASSLIGELFF
V gene: TRBV5-1; J gene: TRBJ2-5; CDR3 protein: CASSLTGLGGETQYF
V gene: TRBV7-2; J gene: TRBJ2-7; CDR3 protein: CASSFGGEGNPEQYF
V gene: TRBV6-5; J gene: TRBJ2-1; CDR3 protein: CASSPVTSGDNEQFF
V gene: TRBV5-1; J gene: TRBJ2-7; CDR3 protein: CASSTRGQPYEQYF
V gene: TRBV2; J gene: TRBJ2-2; CDR3 protein: CASSRDRGNTGELFF
V gene: TRBV19; J gene: TRBJ2-3; CDR3 protein: CASRATGNTDTQYF
V gene: TRBV29-1; J gene: TRBJ2-7; CDR3 protein: CSVDGGLGAYEQYF
V gene: TRBV6-5; J gene: TRBJ1-1; CDR3 protein: CASSLTLSTEAFF
V gene: TRBV20-1; J gene: TRBJ2-7; CDR3 protein: CSASAFGGGSSIYEQYF
V gene: TRBV27; J gene: TRBJ2-7; CDR3 protein: CASSLSGAGSYEQYF
V gene: TRBV7-2; J gene: TRBJ2-5; CDR3 protein: CASSLGQIQETQYF
V gene: TRBV28; J gene: TRBJ1-1; CDR3 protein: CASRAPGDTEAFF
V gene: TRBV6-5; J gene: TRBJ1-5; CDR3 protein: CASSYRGSNQPQHF
V gene: TRBV7-9; J gene: TRBJ2-3; CDR3 protein: CASSSEGAGVLDTQYF
V gene: TRBV2; J gene: TRBJ1-1; CDR3 protein: CASSEGTGGTNTEAFF
V gene: TRBV4-1; J gene: TRBJ2-1; CDR3 protein: CASSEIGTRANEQFF
V gene: TRBV30; J gene: TRBJ2-1; CDR3 protein: CAWRPRRPGSYNEQFF
V gene: TRBV11-3; J gene: TRBJ2-3; CDR3 protein: CASSLGRDYITDTQYF
V gene: TRBV25-1; J gene: TRBJ1-1; CDR3 protein: CASSERKVNTEAFF
V gene: TRBV10-3; J gene: TRBJ1-2; CDR3 protein: CAISESRQPSNYGYTF
V gene: TRBV5-1; J gene: TRBJ2-7; CDR3 protein: CASSLFTGLSYEQYF
V gene: TRBV12-3/TRBV12-4; J gene: TRBJ2-7; CDR3 protein: CASGGESEQYF
V gene: TRBV7-3; J gene: TRBJ2-2; CDR3 protein: CASSLTKLAGNTGELFF
V gene: TRBV7-2; J gene: TRBJ2-7; CDR3 protein: CASSSREPYEQYF
V gene: TRBV4-2; J gene: TRBJ1-2; CDR3 protein: CASSQDLQGGSYGYTF
V gene: TRBV23-1; J gene: TRBJ1-2; CDR3 protein: CASSLGAGYTF
V gene: TRBV5-6; J gene: TRBJ2-7; CDR3 protein: CASSRGPAESSYEQYF
V gene: TRBV7-9; J gene: TRBJ2-1; CDR3 protein: CASSLGSGRSNEQFF
V gene: TRBV4-3; J gene: TRBJ1-1; CDR3 protein: CASSQDVRNTEAFF
V gene: TRBV2; J gene: TRBJ1-6; CDR3 protein: CASSEAPGLRPLHF
V gene: TRBV30; J gene: TRBJ1-3; CDR3 protein: CAWEKGYGNTIYF
V gene: TRBV20-1; J gene: TRBJ2-1; CDR3 protein: CSVVLHEQFF